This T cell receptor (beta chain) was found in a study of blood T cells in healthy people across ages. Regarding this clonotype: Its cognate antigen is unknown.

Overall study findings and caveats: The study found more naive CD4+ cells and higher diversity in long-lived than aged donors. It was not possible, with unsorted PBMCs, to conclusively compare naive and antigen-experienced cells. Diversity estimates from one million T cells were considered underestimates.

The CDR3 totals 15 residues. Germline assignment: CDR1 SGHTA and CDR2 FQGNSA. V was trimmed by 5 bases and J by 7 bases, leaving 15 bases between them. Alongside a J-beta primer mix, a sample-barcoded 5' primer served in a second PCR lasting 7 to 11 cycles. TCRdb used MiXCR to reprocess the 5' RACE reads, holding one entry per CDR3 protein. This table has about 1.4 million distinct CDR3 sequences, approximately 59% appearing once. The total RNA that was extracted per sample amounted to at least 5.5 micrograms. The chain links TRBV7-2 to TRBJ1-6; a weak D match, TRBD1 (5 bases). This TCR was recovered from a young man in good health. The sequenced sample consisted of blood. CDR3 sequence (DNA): TGTGCCAGCAGCCCCACGGGTAGGGGAAATTCACCCCTCCACTTT. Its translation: CASSPTGRGNSPLHF. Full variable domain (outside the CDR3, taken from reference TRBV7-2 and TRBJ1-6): GAGVSQSPSNKVTEKGKDVELRCDPISGHTALYWYRQSLGQGLEFLIYFQGNSAPDKSGLPSDRFSAERTGGSVSTLTIQRTQQEDSAVYLCASSPTGRGNSPLHFGNGTRLTVT.